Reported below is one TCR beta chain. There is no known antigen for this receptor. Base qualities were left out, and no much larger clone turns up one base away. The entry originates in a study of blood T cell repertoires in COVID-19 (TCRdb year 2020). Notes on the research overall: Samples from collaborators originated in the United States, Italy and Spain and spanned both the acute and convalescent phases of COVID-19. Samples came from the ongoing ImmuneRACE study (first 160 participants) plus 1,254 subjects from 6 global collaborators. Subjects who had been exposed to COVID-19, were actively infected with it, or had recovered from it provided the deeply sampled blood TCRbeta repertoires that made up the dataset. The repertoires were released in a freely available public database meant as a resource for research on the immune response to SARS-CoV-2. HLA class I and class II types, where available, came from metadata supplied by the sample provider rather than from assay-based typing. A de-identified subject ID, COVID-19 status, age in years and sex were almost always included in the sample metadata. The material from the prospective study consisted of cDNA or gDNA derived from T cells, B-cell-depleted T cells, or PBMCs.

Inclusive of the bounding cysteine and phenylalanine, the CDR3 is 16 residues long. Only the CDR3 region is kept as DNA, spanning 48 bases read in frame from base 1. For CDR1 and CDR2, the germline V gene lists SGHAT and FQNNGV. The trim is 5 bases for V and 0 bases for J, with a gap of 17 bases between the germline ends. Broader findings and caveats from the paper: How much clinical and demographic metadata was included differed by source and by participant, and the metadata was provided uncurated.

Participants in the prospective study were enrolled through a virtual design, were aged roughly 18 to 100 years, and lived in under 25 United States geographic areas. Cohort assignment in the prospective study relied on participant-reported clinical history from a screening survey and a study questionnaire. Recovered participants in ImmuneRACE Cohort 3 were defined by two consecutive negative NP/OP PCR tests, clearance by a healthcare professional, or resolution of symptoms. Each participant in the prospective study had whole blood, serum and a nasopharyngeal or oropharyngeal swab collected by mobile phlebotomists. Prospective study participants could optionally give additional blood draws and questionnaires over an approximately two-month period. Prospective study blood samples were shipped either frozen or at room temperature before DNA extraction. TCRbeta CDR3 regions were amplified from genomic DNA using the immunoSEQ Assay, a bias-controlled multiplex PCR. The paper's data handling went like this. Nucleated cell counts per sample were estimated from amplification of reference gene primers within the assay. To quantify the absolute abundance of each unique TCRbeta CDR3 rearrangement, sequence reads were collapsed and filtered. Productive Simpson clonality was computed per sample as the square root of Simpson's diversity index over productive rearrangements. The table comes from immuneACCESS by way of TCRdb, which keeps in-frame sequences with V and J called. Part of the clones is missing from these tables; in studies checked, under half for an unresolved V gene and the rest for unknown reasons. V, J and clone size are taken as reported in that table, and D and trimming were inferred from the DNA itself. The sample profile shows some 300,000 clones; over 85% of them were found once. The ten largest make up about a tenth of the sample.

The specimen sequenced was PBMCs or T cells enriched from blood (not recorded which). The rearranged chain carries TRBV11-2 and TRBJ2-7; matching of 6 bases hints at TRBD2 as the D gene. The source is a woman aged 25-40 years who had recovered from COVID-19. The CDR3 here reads CASSPVAGPVSYEQYF. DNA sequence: TGTGCCAGCAGCCCCGTTGCGGGGCCTGTCTCCTACGAGCAGTACTTC.